These 10 T cell receptor beta chains originate from one sample sequenced in a study of molecular identifiers for immune sequencing clone quantification. From the PCR reads, TCRdb called clonotypes with MiXCR, one entry per CDR3 protein. Of around 320,000 distinct CDR3 sequences detected, about 23% appear once; the ten largest clones hold roughly 0.7%. Sequencing was done on a sample of naive CD8+ T cells from blood, with Jurkat cell RNA spiked in. The subset denotes: FACS-sorted CD8+CD4-CCR7+CD45RA+ naive T cells. All receptors derive from a human donor in good health. Some libraries in this study had Jurkat cell RNA spiked in.

This clonotype appeared a few times. The V call is TRBV6-5, the J call TRBJ2-2; D is uncertain. Trimming removed 2 bases at V and 3 bases at J, with 10 bases between. The CDR3 runs to 15 residues. CDR1 MNHEY and CDR2 SVGAGI come from the germline V gene. The CDR3 bases are TGTGCCAGCAGTTACATCCAGGTCGACACCGGGGAGCTGTTTTTT. Its protein product is CASSYIQVDTGELFF.

This clonotype was counted at least ten times. This sequence joins TRBV7-9 and TRBJ2-3, with D unresolved. CDR1 SEHNR and CDR2 FQNEAQ come from the germline V gene (reference sequence). This CDR3 comprises 14 residues. V was trimmed by 0 bases and J by 4 bases, leaving 8 bases between them. The chain's CDR3 is CASSLASSADTQYF. CDR3 nucleotide sequence: TGTGCCAGCAGCTTAGCATCCTCGGCAGATACGCAGTATTTT.

This clonotype was counted ten times or more. The rearrangement joins TRBV6-1 to TRBJ2-3; D gene unclear. The CDR3 runs to 13 residues. Deletions cut 2 bases from V and 4 bases from J, with 7 bases between. Germline lookup yields CDR1 MNHNS and CDR2 SASEGT. This chain's CDR3 is CASSELDPDTQYF. The CDR3 DNA reads TGTGCCAGCAGTGAACTGGATCCAGATACGCAGTATTTT.

This clonotype occurred many times. CDR3 in DNA: TGTGCCAGCAGCTTAACAAGAAGAAGGACCGAGAATGGTAGCAATCAGCCCCAGCATTTT. This codes for CASSLTRRRTENGSNQPQHF. The chain links TRBV7-3 to TRBJ1-5; D unclear. The germline V gene encodes CDR1 SGHTA and CDR2 FQGTGA. V was trimmed by 0 bases and J by 0 bases, leaving 21 bases between them. This CDR3 has 20 residues.

V is TRBV5-6 and J is TRBJ1-2; D remains ambiguous. Germline V gene data show CDR1 as SGHDT and CDR2 as YYEEEE. This CDR3 is 15 amino acids long. Trimming shortened V by 4 bases and J by 4 bases, and 17 bases separated the two germline ends. CDR3 loop: CASSPLMPVPYGYTF. CDR3 DNA: TGTGCCAGCAGCCCCCTTATGCCTGTTCCCTATGGCTACACCTTC.

The chain has TRBV11-3 and TRBJ2-2; D is perhaps TRBD1 (6 bases). Germline CDR1 and CDR2: SGHNT and YENEEA. The length of the CDR3 is 16 residues. The V and J ends lost 2 bases and 3 bases respectively, with 13 bases between them. The CDR3 nucleotides are TGTGCCAGCAGCTTATATGGGGGCGGCTACACCGGGGAGCTGTTTTTT. Amino acid sequence: CASSLYGGGYTGELFF. Drawing the rest from reference TRBV11-3 and TRBJ2-2, the complete variable domain is EAGVVQSPRYKIIEKKQPVAFWCNPISGHNTLYWYLQNLGQGPELLIRYENEEAVDDSQLPKDRFSAERLKGVDSTLKIQPAELGDSAVYLCASSLYGGGYTGELFFGEGSRLTVL.

Note on this clonotype: A read error may explain this, as a much larger clone is one base away. This sequence joins TRBV28 and TRBJ2-7; no clear D gene. The CDR3 sequence is 14 residues long. Trimming shortened V by 5 bases and J by 6 bases, and 17 bases separated the two germline ends. The germline V gene encodes CDR1 MDHEN and CDR2 SYDVKM. In DNA, the CDR3 is TGTGCCAGCAGTACCCCTGGCAGCTGGACCGAGCAGTACTTC. It specifies CASSTPGSWTEQYF.

In its sample, this clonotype was seen many times. The chain couples TRBV28 to TRBJ1-4; D ambiguous. With 4 bases removed from V and 4 bases from J, the gap between germline ends came to 13 bases. Looked up from germline, CDR1 is MDHEN and CDR2 is SYDVKM. This CDR3 comprises 15 residues. Written as DNA, the CDR3 is TGTGCCAGCAGTTCCCCGGCGCGCGTTAATGAAAAACTGTTTTTT. Encoded protein: CASSSPARVNEKLFF.

The CDR3 sequence: CASKIRTAMRTGENIQYF. In nucleotides, the CDR3 is TGTGCCAGTAAGATTCGGACTGCAATGCGAACGGGGGAAAACATTCAGTACTTC. J is TRBJ2-4 and V is TRBV2; D is perhaps TRBD2 (6 bases). Per germline, CDR1 SNHLY and CDR2 FYNNEI. The CDR3 loop spans 18 amino acids. With 9 bases removed from V and 5 bases from J, the gap between germline ends came to 29 bases.

Comment on this clonotype: This sequence may be a read error, since a much larger clone differs from it by one base. This sequence joins TRBV19 and TRBJ1-5; D may be TRBD1 (6 bases). CDR3 size: 12 residues. V dropped 7 bases and J dropped 8 bases, with 12 bases sitting between them. The V gene's germline CDR1 is LNHDA and CDR2 SQIVND (reference sequence). The CDR3 DNA reads TGTGCCAGTACCCGGCCAGGGGAGCCCCAGCATTTT. Protein sequence: CASTRPGEPQHF.